The 26 T cell receptor beta chains in this list originate from one sample, sequenced in a study of CD8 T cells in ankylosing spondylitis. Points from the study as a whole: Apparently characteristic of ankylosing spondylitis blood was a TCR beta motif (roughly eight highly homologous variants).

TCRdb re-called the 5' RACE reads through MiXCR, storing one row per CDR3 protein. This sample has fewer than 500,000 distinct CDR3 sequences; about 20% occur once, and the top ten carry roughly a sixth. Their recognized antigens are unknown. The sequenced material came from blood, either unsorted or a sorted T cell fraction (not recorded which). These receptor sequences come from a male donor with ankylosing spondylitis.

This chain connects TRBV7-6 to TRBJ1-3; perhaps TRBD1 as D (5 bases). The CDR3 is made up of 17 amino acids. Trimming shortened V by 5 bases and J by 5 bases, and 22 bases separated the two germline ends. Germline CDR1 reads SGHVS; CDR2 reads FNYEAQ. The CDR3, as DNA: TGTGCCAGCAGCCCTGGGGGGGACCCTTCGTCGAGAAACACCATATATTTT. Protein sequence: CASSPGGDPSSRNTIYF.

This clonotype was seen a handful of times. The chain carries TRBV20-1 and TRBJ2-7; tentatively, D is TRBD2 (5 bases). From germline, CDR1 is DFQATT and CDR2 SNEGSKA (reference sequence). The germline V and J ends were trimmed by 3 bases and 3 bases, with 9 bases remaining between them. The CDR3 spans 12 residues. The DNA for the CDR3 is TGCAGTGCTAGCCTGGAGGTCTACGAGCAGTACTTC. Residues: CSASLEVYEQYF.

The CDR3 region has the DNA TGCAGTGCTAGTGCCGGGACACCGGCCCAAGGCACTGAAGCTTTCTTT. This encodes CSASAGTPAQGTEAFF. The rearrangement links TRBV20-1 to TRBJ1-1; a possible D gene is TRBD1 (6 bases). The germline V and J ends were trimmed by 3 bases and 4 bases, with 21 bases remaining between them. CDR1 is DFQATT and CDR2 is SNEGSKA in the germline V gene (reference sequence). The CDR3 covers 16 residues.

The rearrangement uses TRBV24-1 and TRBJ2-1, with 7 bases that match TRBD2. Per germline, CDR1 KGHDR and CDR2 SFDVKD. The CDR3 has 13 amino acids. V was pared by 5 bases and J by 3 bases, with 0 bases of the junction left unmatched. This chain's CDR3 is CATSGGGYNEQFF. The CDR3 DNA is TGTGCCACCAGTGGCGGGGGCTACAATGAGCAGTTCTTC.

The genes are TRBV20-1 and TRBJ1-6, with a possible D match to TRBD1 (5 bases). The V end lost 3 bases, the J end lost 9 bases, and 12 bases lay between the germline ends. Germline-derived CDR1 and CDR2 are DFQATT and SNEGSKA (reference sequence). The CDR3 is made up of 13 amino acids. CDR3 coding DNA: TGCAGTGCTAGGCGGCGGGACGGTTCACCCCTCCACTTT. This codes for CSARRRDGSPLHF.

This clonotype was observed a handful of times. The chain has TRBV5-1 and TRBJ1-6; 7 nucleotides line up with TRBD1. Germline CDR1 and CDR2: SGHRS and YFSETQ. V shed 5 bases and J 5 bases; nucleotides not matched to a gene: 4. There are 14 residues in the CDR3. The CDR3: CASRGTVNNSPLHF. The CDR3 DNA is TGCGCCAGCAGGGGGACAGTGAATAATTCACCCCTCCACTTT.

The rearrangement uses TRBV12-3 or TRBV12-4 and TRBJ2-3; either TRBD1 or TRBD2 may fit D (5 bases each). Trimming took 9 bases from V and 4 from J, leaving 14 bases between them. This CDR3 comprises 13 residues. DNA for the CDR3: TGTGCCAGTCTGGTGGGACCATCAGATACGCAGTATTTT. It encodes CASLVGPSDTQYF.

This clonotype has a count of ten or more. V is TRBV29-1 and J is TRBJ2-2; D is undetermined. Germline V gene data show CDR1 as SQVTM and CDR2 as ANQGSEA. The CDR3 is made up of 13 amino acids. The V and J ends lost 4 bases and 6 bases respectively, with 12 bases between them. The DNA of the CDR3 is TGCAGCGTTGCTGCGGTTAAGGCCGGGGAGCTGTTTTTT. It translates to CSVAAVKAGELFF.

The chain combines TRBV9 with TRBJ2-1; no clear D. The CDR3 is 13 amino acids. V gave up 4 bases and J gave up 5 bases, with 10 bases separating them. Germline V CDR1 and CDR2: SGDLS, YYNGEE. The CDR3 coding sequence is TGTGCCAGCAGCTACCCCTTGAACAATGAGCAGTTCTTC. The encoded protein is CASSYPLNNEQFF.

The rearrangement uses TRBV28 and TRBJ2-1, with 11 nucleotides matching TRBD2. Germline assignment: CDR1 MDHEN and CDR2 SYDVKM. V lost 2 bases, J lost 6 bases, and 9 bases stayed unmatched. This CDR3 contains 17 residues. Written as DNA, the CDR3 is TGTGCCAGCAGTTTAAAATTAGCGGGAGGGGTCAGCAATGAGCAGTTCTTC. This sequence encodes CASSLKLAGGVSNEQFF. Combining the CDR3 with reference TRBV28 and TRBJ2-1 gives the whole variable domain DVKVTQSSRYLVKRTGEKVFLECVQDMDHENMFWYRQDPGLGLRLIYFSYDVKMKEKGDIPEGYSVSREKKERFSLILESASTNQTSMYLCASSLKLAGGVSNEQFFGPGTRLTVL.

This clonotype has a count of ten or more. The rearrangement uses TRBV7-9 and TRBJ2-2, with unresolved D. Looked up from germline, CDR1 is SEHNR and CDR2 is FQNEAQ (reference sequence). Trimming removed 4 bases at V and 2 bases at J, with 8 bases between. The CDR3 covers 14 residues. CDR3 in amino acids: CASSSGTNTGELFF. The CDR3 region has the DNA TGTGCCAGCAGCTCCGGAACCAACACCGGGGAGCTGTTTTTT.

The chain recombines TRBV6-2 or TRBV6-3 with TRBJ1-5, with a tentative D call TRBD1 (6 bases). The CDR3 runs to 18 residues. Trimming removed 6 bases from V and 0 bases from J, with 21 bases in between. Germline assignment: CDR1 MNHEY and CDR2 SVGEGT. The CDR3 nucleotides read TGTGCCAGCAGAGAGAATTCACAGGGCACCTATAGCAATCAGCCCCAGCATTTT. This gives the protein CASRENSQGTYSNQPQHF.

This clonotype was observed a few times. The CDR3 nucleotides read TGTGCCAGCAGCCAAGAGCAACGGCTCACCCCCCTCAATGAGCAGTTCTTC. Protein product: CASSQEQRLTPLNEQFF. The chain recombines TRBV3-1 with TRBJ2-1; no definite D call. V gave up 0 bases and J gave up 6 bases, with 18 bases separating them. This CDR3 has 17 amino acids. Germline V CDR1 and CDR2: LGHDT, YNNKEL (reference sequence).

The chain links TRBV20-1 to TRBJ2-1; no definite D call. Germline lookup yields CDR1 DFQATT and CDR2 SNEGSKA (reference sequence). The CDR3 runs to 12 residues. V was trimmed by 3 bases and J by 6 bases, leaving 9 bases between them. The CDR3 sequence is CSASAVSNEQFF. The CDR3, as DNA: TGCAGTGCTAGCGCAGTATCCAATGAGCAGTTCTTC.

The count of this clonotype is one. The V call is TRBV6-5, the J call TRBJ2-2; maybe TRBD2 (5 bases). Trimming took off 2 bases at V and 3 bases at J, with 13 bases between the two ends. The CDR3 is made up of 16 amino acids. The germline V gene encodes CDR1 MNHEY and CDR2 SVGAGI. The DNA of the CDR3 is TGTGCCAGCAGTTACCCGGGAACGTTTGACACCGGGGAGCTGTTTTTT. This encodes CASSYPGTFDTGELFF.

This clonotype was picked up a small number of times. The rearrangement uses TRBV4-1 and TRBJ2-1; D uncertain. The CDR3 runs to 15 residues. Trimming cost V 3 bases and J 2 bases, with 11 bases left between them. The germline V gene has CDR1 MGHRA and CDR2 YSYEKL. The chain's CDR3 is CASSHLGDAYNEQFF. The CDR3 DNA sequence: TGCGCCAGCAGCCACCTTGGGGATGCCTACAATGAGCAGTTCTTC.

At least ten counts were recorded for this clonotype. The J gene is TRBJ1-5, the V gene TRBV5-1, with D possibly TRBD1 on 6 matching bases. From germline, CDR1 is SGHRS and CDR2 YFSETQ. V was clipped by 4 bases and J by 6 bases, with 20 bases between them. This CDR3 region has 16 residues. CDR3 sequence: CASSIDGAGEGQPQHF. As DNA, the CDR3 is TGCGCCAGCAGCATCGATGGGGCAGGGGAAGGTCAGCCCCAGCATTTT.

At least ten counts were recorded for this clonotype. V and J are TRBV18 and TRBJ2-1; no definite D call. Germline V gene sequence: CDR1 KGHSH, CDR2 LQKENI. With 0 bases removed from V and 6 bases from J, the gap between germline ends came to 9 bases. This CDR3 comprises 14 residues. The CDR3 protein is CASSPPLARNEQFF. The CDR3 DNA sequence: TGTGCCAGCTCACCACCGCTCGCCCGCAATGAGCAGTTCTTC.

This clonotype showed up just a few times. J is TRBJ1-4 and V is TRBV6-5; 10 bases are a match to TRBD1. The J segment lost 4 bases and the V segment lost 0 bases, leaving 8 bases of the junction unmatched. The CDR3 extends over 18 amino acids. Germline loops: CDR1 MNHEY, CDR2 SVGAGI. This chain's CDR3 is CASSYSRRQGASNEKLFF. CDR3 nucleotide sequence: TGTGCCAGCAGTTACTCGAGGAGACAGGGGGCTAGTAATGAAAAACTGTTTTTT.

This clonotype occurred a few times. J is TRBJ2-7 and V is TRBV9; no firm D call. The CDR3 consists of 16 residues. Germline V gene lookup returns CDR1 SGDLS and CDR2 YYNGEE. Trimming shortened V by 2 bases and J by 5 bases, and 20 bases separated the two germline ends. The CDR3 loop reads CASSVTDGVLRHEQYF. As DNA, the CDR3 is TGTGCCAGCAGCGTGACGGACGGCGTGCTTAGACACGAGCAGTACTTC.

This clonotype was counted a few times. This chain connects TRBV5-1 to TRBJ2-2; tentative D call: TRBD1 (5 bases). V lost 0 bases, J lost 7 bases, and 16 bases lay in between. This CDR3 is built from 16 residues. Germline assignment: CDR1 SGHRS and CDR2 YFSETQ. This CDR3 reads CASSLDRSLGDGELFF. The CDR3 region has the DNA TGCGCCAGCAGCTTGGACAGGAGCCTGGGTGACGGGGAGCTGTTTTTT.

V usage is TRBV20-1 and J usage is TRBJ2-7; 7 positions match TRBD2. Germline V gene sequence: CDR1 DFQATT, CDR2 SNEGSKA (reference sequence). V was pared by 6 bases and J by 6 bases, with 8 bases of the junction left unmatched. The CDR3 is 12 residues long. The CDR3 sequence is CSAGLDSPEQYF. CDR3 nucleotides: TGCAGTGCCGGACTAGACTCCCCCGAGCAGTACTTC.

The V call is TRBV15, the J call TRBJ2-1; D ambiguous. Germline V gives CDR1 LNHNV, CDR2 YYDKDF (reference sequence). V lost 0 bases and J 4 bases, leaving 4 bases between the germline ends. The CDR3 consists of 13 residues. The CDR3, as DNA: TGTGCCACCAGCAGAGATAGGTACAATGAGCAGTTCTTC. Protein sequence: CATSRDRYNEQFF.

This clonotype was detected a few times. This chain links TRBV5-1 with TRBJ2-1, with TRBD2 identical over 10 bases. CDR1 SGHRS and CDR2 YFSETQ come from the germline V gene. J gave up 0 bases and V 4 bases, and 4 bases lay outside the gene matches. This CDR3 comprises 16 residues. CDR3 bases: TGCGCCAGCAGCCGCGCTAGCGGGGGCTCCTACAATGAGCAGTTCTTC. This translates into CASSRASGGSYNEQFF.

This clonotype was seen a handful of times. As DNA, the CDR3 is TGTGCCAGCAGCCAAGATTTCGGCGGACCCTACGAGCAGTACTTC. Its translation: CASSQDFGGPYEQYF. V and J are TRBV3-1 and TRBJ2-7; D call uncertain. Per germline, CDR1 LGHDT and CDR2 YNNKEL (reference sequence). V was shortened by 0 bases and J by 2 bases, with 11 bases between the two germline ends. This CDR3 spans 15 amino acids.

The table lists this clonotype with a count of one. The chain recombines TRBV10-3 with TRBJ2-3; D not resolved. CDR3 size: 12 residues. Trimming took off 3 bases at V and 6 bases at J, with 7 bases between the two ends. Germline CDR1 and CDR2: ENHRY and SYGVKD. The chain's CDR3 is CAISDASDTQYF. The CDR3, as DNA: TGTGCCATCAGTGATGCCTCTGATACGCAGTATTTT.